Ten or more counts support the clone carrying this T cell receptor beta chain. These data come from a study of human T cells and chemical hapten exposure. With V trimmed by 5 bases and J by 5 bases, 6 bases remained unmatched. The CDR3 extends over 15 amino acids. Germline CDR1 reads SGHNT; CDR2 reads YENEEA. Using its own MiXCR run on the RACE reads, TCRdb lists one record per CDR3 protein. The table includes fewer than 80,000 distinct CDR3 sequences, about 9.4% detected once. Time point of the sample: patch test 2, 6 weeks after DPC sensitization. The treatment: therapeutic diphenylcyclopropenone sensitization with weekly scalp DPC.

This sequence joins TRBV11-3 and TRBJ2-1, with 10 bases identical to TRBD2. The clonotype comes from a woman in her forties or fifties with alopecia areata. Some clones in this sample may be carry-over from other donors' samples. The material was whole blood, obtained in connection with sensitization to the hapten diphenylcyclopropenone (DPC). DNA for the CDR3: TGTGCCAGCAGCCCCAGGGGGACTAGCGACAATGAGCAGTTCTTC. Translated: CASSPRGTSDNEQFF. Variable domain in full (rest from reference TRBV11-3 and TRBJ2-1): EAGVVQSPRYKIIEKKQPVAFWCNPISGHNTLYWYLQNLGQGPELLIRYENEEAVDDSQLPKDRFSAERLKGVDSTLKIQPAELGDSAVYLCASSPRGTSDNEQFFGPGTRLTVL.